A single sample gave rise to the 13 T cell receptor beta chains below, sequenced in a study of blood T cell repertoires in COVID-19. The data were produced by immunoSEQ multiplex PCR, yet TCRdb's version contains in-frame clones alone and is incomplete. Of approximately 150,000 clones detected, 81% appear once; the ten largest clones hold 5.6%. Specimen: PBMCs or T cells enriched from blood (not recorded which). Source of these receptors: a woman between 35 and 50 years old with acute COVID-19.

This clone appeared a single time. The chain employs TRBV10-3 and TRBJ1-1; weak D call: TRBD1 (5 bases). CDR1 is ENHRY, CDR2 SYGVKD, per germline. V gave up 6 bases and J gave up 0 bases, with 11 bases separating them. This CDR3 region has 14 residues. DNA for the CDR3: TGTGCCATCAGCTCGACAGTCATGAACACTGAAGCTTTCTTT. This encodes CAISSTVMNTEAFF.

This chain connects TRBV18 to TRBJ2-1; D gene unclear. The germline gives CDR1 KGHSH, CDR2 LQKENI. The CDR3 runs 14 residues. Trimming left V 0 bases short and J 3 bases short, with 6 bases between. The CDR3 DNA reads TGTGCCAGCTCACCACCGCGGAGCTACAATGAGCAGTTCTTC. It encodes CASSPPRSYNEQFF.

J is TRBJ1-2 and V is TRBV6-5; tentative D call: TRBD1 (5 bases). The germline V and J ends were trimmed by 4 bases and 0 bases, with 9 bases remaining between them. This CDR3 is built from 14 residues. Germline V gives CDR1 MNHEY, CDR2 SVGAGI. The CDR3 DNA is TGTGCCAGCAGTTCTGGGGACTCTAACTATGGCTACACCTTC. This gives the protein CASSSGDSNYGYTF.

This clone was detected a few times. The gene calls are TRBV5-1 and TRBJ2-2; TRBD2 aligns across 13 bases. J gave up 3 bases and V 0 bases, and 2 bases lay outside the gene matches. The CDR3 runs 17 residues. Germline V gene lookup returns CDR1 SGHRS and CDR2 YFSETQ. The CDR3 protein is CASSLGLAGGYTGELFF. CDR3 sequence (DNA): TGCGCCAGCAGCTTGGGACTAGCGGGAGGCTACACCGGGGAGCTGTTTTTT.

The rearrangement joins TRBV25-1 to TRBJ1-2; 8 nucleotides line up with TRBD1. Unmatched junction bases numbered 7, after V lost 3 bases and J lost 1 base. Germline CDR1 is MGHDK and CDR2 is SYGVNS. This CDR3 region has 16 residues. The DNA for the CDR3 is TGTGCCAGCAGTGAGCGGGGACAGGAGGGTAACTATGGCTACACCTTC. Encoded protein: CASSERGQEGNYGYTF.

The chain joins TRBV4-1 to TRBJ1-1; weak D call: TRBD1 (5 bases). Germline CDR1 reads MGHRA; CDR2 reads YSYEKL. The CDR3 has 14 amino acids. V gave up 3 bases and J gave up 8 bases, with 16 bases separating them. This chain's CDR3 is CASSHLPGREEAFF. CDR3 sequence (DNA): TGCGCCAGCAGCCATCTCCCGGGACGGGAGGAAGCTTTCTTT.

The genes are TRBV6-5 and TRBJ1-4; 7 bases are shared with TRBD1. The ends lost 6 bases at V and 7 bases at J; junction bases unmatched: 8. Per the germline V gene, CDR1 is MNHEY and CDR2 is SVGAGI. This CDR3 comprises 14 residues. The CDR3 bases are TGTGCCAGCAGGCCGGGACAGCCCTTTGAAAAACTGTTTTTT. The encoded protein is CASRPGQPFEKLFF.

V gene TRBV5-1 combines with J gene TRBJ1-1, with 7 bases matching TRBD1. This CDR3 has 15 amino acids. Trimming took 1 base from V and 8 from J; bases not matched to a gene: 11. Per the germline V gene, CDR1 is SGHRS and CDR2 is YFSETQ. CDR3 residues: CASSLMERQGREAFF. The DNA for the CDR3 is TGCGCCAGCAGCTTGATGGAAAGACAGGGACGGGAAGCTTTCTTT. Combining the CDR3 with reference TRBV5-1 and TRBJ1-1 gives the whole variable domain KAGVTQTPRYLIKTRGQQVTLSCSPISGHRSVSWYQQTPGQGLQFLFEYFSETQRNKGNFPGRFSGRQFSNSRSEMNVSTLELGDSALYLCASSLMERQGREAFFGQGTRLTVV.

The chain recombines TRBV7-9 with TRBJ1-6; TRBD1 aligns across 10 bases. The CDR3 has 15 amino acids. Trimming took 6 bases from V and 8 from J; bases not matched to a gene: 7. Germline V lookup: CDR1 SEHNR, CDR2 FQNEAQ (reference sequence). The CDR3 DNA sequence: TGTGCCAGCAGATCTTTCGGGACAGGGGATTCACCCCTCCACTTT. Translated: CASRSFGTGDSPLHF.

This sequence joins TRBV7-9 and TRBJ2-1; 9 bases agree with TRBD2. CDR1 and CDR2 from the germline V gene are SEHNR and FQNEAQ (reference sequence). CDR3 length: 13 residues. After removal of 3 bases from V and 8 bases from J, the junction contained 2 bases not matched to a gene. DNA of the CDR3: TGTGCCAGCAGCTTGGGCGGGAGGGATGAGCAGTTCTTC. Translating it yields CASSLGGRDEQFF.

The chain uses TRBV4-1 and TRBJ2-3, with TRBD2 matching over 11 bases. This CDR3 spans 18 amino acids. CDR1 MGHRA and CDR2 YSYEKL come from the germline V gene. J was trimmed by 2 bases and V by 1 base; bases with no gene match: 8. DNA of the CDR3: TGCGCCAGCAGCCAAGTCGTCCGACTAGCGGGGAACACAGATACGCAGTATTTT. Translating it yields CASSQVVRLAGNTDTQYF.

The V and J genes are TRBV5-4 and TRBJ2-2, with TRBD2 matching over 12 bases. After removal of 4 bases from V and 9 bases from J, the junction contained 4 bases not matched to a gene. This CDR3 comprises 14 residues. Germline V gives CDR1 SGHNT, CDR2 YYREEE (reference sequence). The CDR3 DNA sequence: TGTGCCAGCAGCCCGACTAGCGGGAGAAGGGAGCTGTTTTTT. Amino acids: CASSPTSGRRELFF.

This clone came up a few times. The chain recombines TRBV12-3 or TRBV12-4 with TRBJ2-3; 8 bases match TRBD2. This CDR3 has 12 residues. V lost 5 bases to trimming and J lost 9 bases; unmatched junction nucleotides: 4. CDR3 bases: TGTGCCAGCAGTACCGGGACTAGAACGCAGTATTTT. Translating gives CASSTGTRTQYF.